The clone carrying this T cell receptor (beta chain) showed up just a few times. No antigen is known for it. The sample belongs to a study of beta chain features in type 1 diabetes. Reverse transcription of all isolated RNA meant that expressed TCRB transcripts were sequenced. Sequencing used immunoSEQ multiplex PCR; TCRdb keeps in-frame clones, though not all of them. The sample has about 150,000 clones, roughly 50% seen once; the top ten hold 0.42%. Whole-study findings and limits: It was not settled here whether HLA type affects TCRB rearrangement.

Sorting that relied on CD45RO/CCR7/CD25/CD127/CD95/CD27 yielded CD4+ naive, central memory, regulatory and stem cell-like memory cells. V was clipped by 3 bases and J by 0 bases; unmatched bases: 2. The CDR3 length is 15 residues. In germline, CDR1 is SGHTA, CDR2 FQGNSA. Sequencing was done on a sample of Tregs from blood. The rearrangement joins TRBV7-2 to TRBJ2-3; 8 positions agree with TRBD2. This TCR was sampled from a man between 18 and 35 years old in good health. CDR3 residues: CASSFASGSTDTQYF. CDR3 sequence (DNA): TGTGCCAGCAGCTTCGCTAGCGGGAGCACAGATACGCAGTATTTT.